Each of the 12 T cell receptor beta chains below was sequenced from the same sample in a study of CDR3 diversity in severe acne. TCRdb fed the PCR reads into MiXCR, producing one record per CDR3 protein. The table records 90,000 or so distinct CDR3 sequences, roughly half of them present only once. The sequenced sample was blood. These receptors all come from a male donor in good health, serving as a control.

This clonotype was detected once. The rearrangement uses TRBV29-1 and TRBJ2-7; no definite D call. Gene TRBJ2-1 matches the end of the DNA better, so the J call may be wrong. The CDR3 runs 13 residues. The germline V gene encodes CDR1 SQVTM and CDR2 ANQGSEA. The CDR3 coding sequence is TGCAGCGTTGACTGGAGCTCCTACAATGAGCAGTTCTTC. Its translation is CSVDWSSYNEQFF.

Details on this clonotype: This may be a read error: a much more frequent sequence differs by one nucleotide. J is TRBJ2-5 and V is TRBV10-3; D unclear. The CDR3 is 16 amino acids. Germline loops: CDR1 ENHRY, CDR2 SYGVKD. CDR3 residues: CAISESTAAQEETQHF. The CDR3 region has the DNA TGTGCCATCAGTGAGTCAACGGCAGCCCAAGAAGAGACCCAGCACTTC.

About this clonotype itself: The germline gene is not matched at one end of the junction; a read error may be the cause. V gene TRBV3-1 combines with J gene TRBJ1-1, with D unclear. Looked up from germline, CDR1 is LGHDT and CDR2 is YNNKEL (reference sequence). The CDR3 consists of 15 residues. This CDR3 reads CASSQDLGMNTEAFF. DNA of the CDR3: TGCGCCAGCAGCCAAGATCTGGGGATGAACACTGAAGCTTTCTTT.

Relative to its sample, this clonotype is medium-sized (0.01 to 0.1%). The genes are TRBV2 and TRBJ1-5; tentative D call: TRBD1 (6 bases). The CDR3 sequence is 15 residues long. Trimming took off 3 bases at V and 0 bases at J, with 9 bases between the two ends. Germline CDR1 reads SNHLY; CDR2 reads FYNNEI. CDR3 sequence reads: CASSDPGASNQPQHF. In DNA form, the CDR3 reads TGTGCCAGCAGTGATCCAGGGGCTAGCAATCAGCCCCAGCATTTT.

As for this clonotype: A junction end diverges from the germline sequence, so it may reflect a read error. This chain joins TRBV6-1 and TRBJ2-1; 9 bases agree with TRBD2. This CDR3 spans 16 amino acids. CDR1 MNHNS and CDR2 SASEGT come from the germline V gene. CDR3 sequence reads: CASNEAGGEGYNEQFF. The CDR3 DNA reads as TGTGCCAGCAATGAAGCGGGGGGAGAGGGCTACAATGAGCAGTTCTTC.

This chain joins TRBV6-1 and TRBJ1-5; no clear D. V was trimmed by 2 bases and J by 4 bases, leaving 9 bases between them. Germline-derived CDR1 and CDR2 are MNHNS and SASEGT. The CDR3 extends over 14 amino acids. The DNA for the CDR3 is TGTGCCAGCAGTGAATTTGGAGGGAATCAGCCCCAGCATTTT. Translation: CASSEFGGNQPQHF.

This clonotype is labeled medium-sized (0.01 to 0.1%). This chain joins TRBV10-3 and TRBJ1-5, with D unclear. Between the trimmed V and J ends, which lost 3 bases and 2 bases, there was a span of 8 bases. The CDR3 extends over 14 amino acids. Germline CDR1 is ENHRY and CDR2 is SYGVKD. As DNA, the CDR3 is TGTGCCATCAGTGAAACGGGTGGCAATCAGCCCCAGCATTTT. Residues: CAISETGGNQPQHF.

On this clonotype: A read error is likely, as this CDR3 ends without the conserved phenylalanine or tryptophan. This chain uses TRBV28 with TRBJ2-2; D assignment may be TRBD1 or TRBD2 (5 bases each). CDR1 and CDR2 from the germline V gene are MDHEN and SYDVKM. This CDR3 contains 15 residues. CDR3 sequence: CASGLGTVNTGELFS. CDR3 bases: TGTGCCAGCGGTTTGGGGACGGTGAACACCGGGGAGCTGTTTTCT.

In this sample, this clonotype is medium-sized. The V and J genes are TRBV19 and TRBJ2-3; no clear D. V was clipped by 3 bases and J by 2 bases, with 6 bases between them. Germline values: CDR1 LNHDA, CDR2 SQIVND (reference sequence). This CDR3 spans 13 amino acids. The CDR3 DNA follows: TGTGCCAGTAGTATCCGATTCACAGATACGCAGTATTTT. As protein: CASSIRFTDTQYF.

This clonotype has at least ten counts. J is TRBJ2-2 and V is TRBV5-1; unclear D gene. Germline V CDR1 and CDR2: SGHRS, YFSETQ. V lost 1 base to trimming and J lost 8 bases, with 12 bases between them. The CDR3 loop spans 14 amino acids. The CDR3 loop is CASSLSPLEGELFF. As DNA, the CDR3 is TGCGCCAGCAGCTTGAGCCCCCTTGAAGGGGAGCTGTTTTTT. The full variable domain, rest sourced from reference TRBV5-1 and TRBJ2-2, is KAGVTQTPRYLIKTRGQQVTLSCSPISGHRSVSWYQQTPGQGLQFLFEYFSETQRNKGNFPGRFSGRQFSNSRSEMNVSTLELGDSALYLCASSLSPLEGELFFGEGSRLTVL.

This clonotype occurred a few times. The chain has TRBV7-9 and TRBJ1-6; 7 bases are a match to TRBD1. The CDR3 contains 15 residues. Trimming at V came to 6 bases and at J to 5 bases, leaving 7 bases not matched to a gene. CDR1 SEHNR and CDR2 FQNEAQ come from the germline V gene (reference sequence). The CDR3 DNA follows: TGTGCCAGCAGTCCGACAGGGTCAAATAATTCACCCCTCCACTTT. Translation: CASSPTGSNNSPLHF.

In its sample, this clonotype was seen a few times. The chain couples TRBV29-1 to TRBJ2-2; D might be TRBD1 or TRBD2, each matching 5 bases. The CDR3 totals 15 residues. Trimming removed 0 bases from V and 2 bases from J, with 10 bases in between. Per the germline V gene, CDR1 is SQVTM and CDR2 is ANQGSEA. The CDR3 nucleotides are TGCAGCGTTGAAGATGGGGGAGCCAACACCGGGGAGCTGTTTTTT. This gives the protein CSVEDGGANTGELFF.